Each of the 24 T cell receptor beta chains below was sequenced from the same sample in a study of identifying expanded T cells in peripheral blood. Produced via immunoSEQ multiplex PCR; TCRdb's table is partial and in-frame only. The sample has around 100,000 clones; around 85% are singletons. Sequenced sample: blood. The receptors shown here come from a person between 18 and 75 years old in good health.

CDR3 sequence (DNA): TGTGCCAGCAGTTACTCGGTGCTGAACACTGAAGCTTTCTTT. Amino acid sequence: CASSYSVLNTEAFF. This rearrangement joins TRBV6-5 to TRBJ1-1; no clear D. Per germline, CDR1 MNHEY and CDR2 SVGAGI. This CDR3 comprises 14 residues. Trimming stripped 0 bases from V and 0 bases from J, with 5 bases between.

The chain carries TRBV7-8 and TRBJ1-4; D not certain. Germline loops: CDR1 SGHVS, CDR2 FQNEAQ. The ends were cut back, 2 bases at V and 8 bases at J, with 9 bases in the middle. CDR3 size: 13 residues. As DNA, the CDR3 is TGTGCCAGCAGCTTATCTCACTACGAAAAACTGTTTTTT. Protein: CASSLSHYEKLFF.

The gene calls are TRBV6-4 and TRBJ2-2; possibly TRBD1 or TRBD2 for D (5 bases each). CDR3 size: 12 residues. Trimming took 4 bases from V and 5 from J, leaving 5 bases between them. In germline, CDR1 is MRHNA, CDR2 SNTAGT. The chain's CDR3 is CASSGGTGELFF. DNA for the CDR3: TGTGCCAGCAGTGGGGGGACCGGGGAGCTGTTTTTT.

V is TRBV5-4 and J is TRBJ1-2, with a tentative D call TRBD1 (6 bases). This CDR3 region has 13 residues. Germline V CDR1 and CDR2: SGHNT, YYREEE (reference sequence). V dropped 6 bases and J dropped 2 bases, with 11 bases sitting between them. CDR3 in DNA: TGTGCCAGCACCACTCAGGGGAACTATGGCTACACCTTC. Its protein product is CASTTQGNYGYTF.

The chain joins TRBV5-1 to TRBJ1-1; the match to TRBD1 covers 9 bases. CDR1 and CDR2 from the germline V gene are SGHRS and YFSETQ. The CDR3 covers 17 residues. V gave up 4 bases and J gave up 3 bases; unmatched junction bases: 13. DNA for the CDR3: TGCGCCAGCAGCGAGCAGGGACAGGGAGAGTCGTACACTGAAGCTTTCTTT. Protein product: CASSEQGQGESYTEAFF. Looking up the rest from reference TRBV5-1 and TRBJ1-1 gives the full variable domain: KAGVTQTPRYLIKTRGQQVTLSCSPISGHRSVSWYQQTPGQGLQFLFEYFSETQRNKGNFPGRFSGRQFSNSRSEMNVSTLELGDSALYLCASSEQGQGESYTEAFFGQGTRLTVV.

This clone was detected once. The gene calls are TRBV6-5 and TRBJ2-2, with D tentatively TRBD2 (5 bases). Trimming pared 5 bases from V and 3 bases from J, leaving 13 bases between. This CDR3 contains 15 residues. Germline lookup yields CDR1 MNHEY and CDR2 SVGAGI. The CDR3 region is CASSRRGFYTGELFF. CDR3 sequence (DNA): TGTGCCAGCAGTCGACGGGGATTTTACACCGGGGAGCTGTTTTTT.

As DNA, the CDR3 is TGTGCCAGCAGTGAAATCGGCCGGGGAGCCCAGCCCCAGCATTTT. Protein product: CASSEIGRGAQPQHF. The rearrangement uses TRBV6-1 and TRBJ1-5; D is undetermined. The germline V gene has CDR1 MNHNS and CDR2 SASEGT. The CDR3 consists of 15 residues. Trimming removed 2 bases at V and 7 bases at J, with 15 bases between.

This chain uses TRBV7-9 with TRBJ1-6; D is perhaps TRBD1 (6 bases). Germline loops: CDR1 SEHNR, CDR2 FQNEAQ (reference sequence). CDR3 size: 17 residues. Trimming cost V 6 bases and J 3 bases, with 18 bases left between them. The CDR3 DNA sequence: TGTGCCAGCAGTCCAACCCGGGACAACCTCTATAATTCACCCCTCCACTTT. Translating gives CASSPTRDNLYNSPLHF.

The sample holds a few counts of this clone. V usage is TRBV4-2 and J usage is TRBJ1-4, with D unresolved. V was shortened by 0 bases and J by 8 bases, with 13 bases between the two germline ends. The CDR3 contains 15 residues. Germline CDR1 is LGHNA and CDR2 is YNFKEQ. This CDR3 is CASSQDGNTWEKLFF. The CDR3 DNA is TGTGCCAGCAGCCAAGACGGAAACACGTGGGAAAAACTGTTTTTT.

The V call is TRBV7-2, the J call TRBJ2-5, with D possibly matching TRBD2 (5 bases). Trimming left V 6 bases short and J 5 bases short, with 19 bases between. CDR3 length: 15 amino acids. Germline values: CDR1 SGHTA, CDR2 FQGNSA. CDR3 region: CASRTDYSSFETQYF. As DNA, the CDR3 is TGTGCCAGCAGAACAGACTACTCCTCCTTTGAGACCCAGTACTTC.

CDR3 loop: CASSVGQGLNRELFF. In nucleotides, the CDR3 is TGCGCCAGCAGCGTCGGACAGGGGCTCAATCGGGAGCTGTTTTTT. V usage is TRBV4-3 and J usage is TRBJ2-2; 9 nucleotides agree with TRBD1. With 5 bases clipped from V and 9 bases from J, the junction kept 10 bases outside the gene matches. The CDR3 loop spans 15 amino acids. Germline CDR1 and CDR2: LGHNA and YSLEER.

The chain carries TRBV5-6 and TRBJ1-2, with TRBD1 identical over 8 bases. CDR3 length: 15 residues. Germline loops: CDR1 SGHDT, CDR2 YYEEEE. V lost 4 bases and J lost 6; bases outside the gene matches: 11. Written as DNA, the CDR3 is TGTGCCAGCAGCAATCTGGACAGGGTCGGGGATGGCTACACCTTC. It is translated as CASSNLDRVGDGYTF. The variable domain in full, with the rest retrieved from reference TRBV5-6 and TRBJ1-2, is DAGVTQSPTHLIKTRGQQVTLRCSPKSGHDTVSWYQQALGQGPQFIFQYYEEEERQRGNFPDRFSGHQFPNYSSELNVNALLLGDSALYLCASSNLDRVGDGYTFGSGTRLTVV.

The CDR3 sequence is CASRLGGQGTTNEKLFF. The CDR3 DNA follows: TGTGCCAGCAGACTTGGAGGACAGGGAACAACTAATGAAAAACTGTTTTTT. The V and J genes are TRBV4-2 and TRBJ1-4, with 8 bases identical to TRBD1. Trimming removed 6 bases from V and 0 bases from J; junction bases left unmatched: 9. The germline V gene has CDR1 LGHNA and CDR2 YNFKEQ. This CDR3 is 17 amino acids long.

The J gene is TRBJ2-7, the V gene TRBV28; D remains ambiguous. The J call may be incorrect, as the DNA end agrees better with TRBJ2-5. This CDR3 comprises 11 residues. Germline CDR1 and CDR2: MDHEN and SYDVKM. The CDR3: CASSSKETQYF. CDR3 DNA: TGTGCCAGCAGTTCCAAGGAGACCCAGTACTTC.

This chain uses TRBV27 with TRBJ2-7, with a weak D call TRBD1 (5 bases). CDR3 length: 11 residues. From germline, CDR1 is MNHEY and CDR2 SMNVEV (reference sequence). Trimming removed 8 bases from V and 6 bases from J, with 11 bases in between. CDR3 amino acids: CASALRGEQYF. DNA of the CDR3: TGTGCCAGCGCCCTTAGGGGCGAGCAGTACTTC.

The CDR3 here is CASSPGEAGLWNEQFF. For the CDR3, the DNA is TGTGCCAGCAGCCCCGGTGAAGCGGGCCTTTGGAATGAGCAGTTCTTC. V usage is TRBV7-8 and J usage is TRBJ2-1, with a weak D call TRBD2 (6 bases). Per the germline V gene, CDR1 is SGHVS and CDR2 is FQNEAQ. The CDR3 contains 16 residues. V was pared by 5 bases and J by 7 bases, with 21 bases between.

The chain recombines TRBV10-3 with TRBJ1-1; 9 nucleotides match TRBD1. V lost 5 bases to trimming and J lost 6 bases; unmatched junction nucleotides: 7. The CDR3 covers 14 residues. The germline gives CDR1 ENHRY, CDR2 SYGVKD. CDR3 in amino acids: CAISSGQGISEAFF. The CDR3 region has the DNA TGTGCCATCAGTTCTGGACAGGGGATCTCTGAAGCTTTCTTT.

CDR3 amino acids: CATSRQGSRYEQYF. In nucleotides, the CDR3 is TGTGCCACCAGCAGACAGGGCTCCCGCTACGAGCAGTACTTC. V and J are TRBV15 and TRBJ2-7; D might be TRBD1 (5 bases). The CDR3 covers 14 residues. Trimming took off 2 bases at V and 3 bases at J, with 11 bases between the two ends. Per the germline V gene, CDR1 is LNHNV and CDR2 is YYDKDF (reference sequence).

This clone came up once. The CDR3 spells CASSQDVVQGENNQPQHF. CDR3 coding DNA: TGCGCCAGCAGCCAAGATGTCGTACAGGGGGAAAACAATCAGCCCCAGCATTTT. The rearrangement uses TRBV4-3 and TRBJ1-5; 8 positions match TRBD1. V was clipped by 0 bases and J by 3 bases; unmatched bases: 10. Germline V lookup: CDR1 LGHNA, CDR2 YSLEER. This CDR3 is built from 18 residues.

V usage is TRBV18 and J usage is TRBJ2-7, with a tentative D call TRBD1 (5 bases). The germline gives CDR1 KGHSH, CDR2 LQKENI. V was clipped by 5 bases and J by 5 bases, with 10 bases between them. The CDR3 has 12 residues. The CDR3 coding sequence is TGTGCCAGCTCAACGACAGAAAACGAGCAGTACTTC. The encoded protein is CASSTTENEQYF.

The chain carries TRBV6-6 and TRBJ2-5; 10 bases align to TRBD1. The CDR3 is made up of 13 amino acids. CDR1 MNHNY and CDR2 SVGAGI come from the germline V gene (reference sequence). V was clipped by 6 bases and J by 5 bases; unmatched bases: 3. As DNA, the CDR3 is TGTGCCAGCAGCGACAGGGGGCGGGAGACCCAGTACTTC. It specifies CASSDRGRETQYF.

The rearrangement uses TRBV7-2 and TRBJ2-7; D remains unclear. Germline V gene data show CDR1 as SGHTA and CDR2 as FQGNSA. V dropped 2 bases and J dropped 3 bases, with 17 bases sitting between them. CDR3 length: 16 amino acids. CDR3 in amino acids: CASSLLFRVTYYEQYF. CDR3 bases: TGTGCCAGCAGCTTATTATTTCGTGTCACCTACTACGAGCAGTACTTC.

This chain connects TRBV9 to TRBJ2-7, with 10 nucleotides matching TRBD1. The J segment lost 6 bases and the V segment lost 0 bases, leaving 12 bases of the junction unmatched. Per germline, CDR1 SGDLS and CDR2 YYNGEE. CDR3 length: 17 amino acids. The CDR3 sequence: CASSVGGPGQGFAEQYF. CDR3 DNA sequence: TGTGCCAGCAGCGTAGGCGGCCCGGGACAGGGGTTTGCCGAGCAGTACTTC. The full variable domain, rest sourced from reference TRBV9 and TRBJ2-7, is DSGVTQTPKHLITATGQRVTLRCSPRSGDLSVYWYQQSLDQGLQFLIQYYNGEERAKGNILERFSAQQFPDLHSELNLSSLELGDSALYFCASSVGGPGQGFAEQYFGPGTRLTVT.

This rearrangement joins TRBV10-1 to TRBJ2-5; the match to TRBD2 covers 7 bases. Per germline, CDR1 WNHNN and CDR2 SYGVQD (reference sequence). After removal of 3 bases from V and 5 bases from J, the junction contained 3 bases not matched to a gene. The CDR3 has 13 amino acids. This CDR3 is CASSDGGGETQYF. The CDR3 nucleotides read TGCGCCAGCAGTGATGGGGGAGGGGAGACCCAGTACTTC.